The 28 T cell receptor beta chains given below trace back to one sample, sequenced in a study of T cells in Graves' hyperthyroidism and ophthalmopathy (dated by TCRdb to between 2018 and 2021). Library method: multiplex PCR. Sequencing instrument: Illumina HiSeq 2000. TCR beta CDR3 regions were amplified from RNA transcripts. For the first round of RT-PCR on the TCR CDR3, the HTBI primer set was used together with the Qiagen OneStep RT-PCR kit. TCRdb passed the public sequencing reads through fastp at Q25 and MiXCR, retaining productive beta sequences. Rows matching on CDR3 protein sequence are summarized as one entry with the most common DNA and genes. A total of 650,000 to 800,000 distinct CDR3 sequences appear in this sample, 45% of them only once. Roughly 7.2% of the sample goes to the ten largest clones. Sequencing was carried out using peripheral blood or thyroid tissue (not recorded which). The receptors derive from an adult man with Graves' disease, either hyperthyroidism or ophthalmopathy (not recorded which).

This clonotype was recorded a few times. This may be a read error, as it is one base from a much larger clone. This is likely a read error, given that the CDR3 carries no conserved phenylalanine or tryptophan at its end. V usage is TRBV15 and J usage is TRBJ2-2; D gene ambiguous. Germline CDR1 LNHNV, CDR2 YYDKDF (reference sequence). V gave up 6 bases and J gave up 3 bases, with 11 bases separating them. This CDR3 region has 14 residues. The CDR3 spells CATRVGYDTGELFS. As DNA, the CDR3 is TGTGCCACCAGAGTGGGGTATGACACCGGGGAGCTGTTTTCT.

The table lists this clonotype with many counts. The V gene is TRBV24-1, the J gene TRBJ1-2; tentative D call: TRBD1 (6 bases). The CDR3 is made up of 14 amino acids. V lost 0 bases and J lost 3, with 7 bases in between. The germline V gene encodes CDR1 KGHDR and CDR2 SFDVKD. The CDR3 reads CATSDLRTDYGYTF. The CDR3 nucleotides are TGTGCCACCAGTGATTTGAGGACAGACTATGGCTACACCTTC.

This clonotype was seen many times. This chain uses TRBV2 with TRBJ2-5; 7 nucleotides agree with TRBD1. Germline V gives CDR1 SNHLY, CDR2 FYNNEI. The CDR3 runs 15 residues. With 3 bases clipped from V and 5 bases from J, the junction kept 9 bases outside the gene matches. The CDR3 DNA sequence: TGTGCCAGCAGTGATAGTACAGGGGACGTGGAGACCCAGTACTTC. This gives the protein CASSDSTGDVETQYF. Looking up the rest from reference TRBV2 and TRBJ2-5 gives the full variable domain: EPEVTQTPSHQVTQMGQEVILRCVPISNHLYFYWYRQILGQKVEFLVSFYNNEISEKSEIFDDQFSVERPDGSNFTLKIRSTKLEDSAMYFCASSDSTGDVETQYFGPGTRLLVL.

The table lists this clonotype with many counts. This rearrangement joins TRBV7-2 to TRBJ1-5; TRBD1 might be the D (5 bases). V was cut by 2 bases and J by 5 bases, with 7 bases left in between. Germline V gene data show CDR1 as SGHTA and CDR2 as FQGNSA. CDR3 size: 13 residues. The CDR3 region has the DNA TGTGCCAGCAGCTTATCCAGGGATCAGCCCCAGCATTTT. This encodes CASSLSRDQPQHF.

The chain is built from TRBV6-6 and TRBJ1-6; the D gene is possibly TRBD1 (6 bases). This CDR3 is built from 15 residues. The germline CDR1 and CDR2 sequences are MNHNY and SVGAGI (reference sequence). V lost 2 bases to trimming and J lost 8 bases, with 13 bases between them. The CDR3 here is CASSYRTVEYSPLHF. CDR3 sequence (DNA): TGTGCCAGCAGTTACAGGACAGTGGAATATTCACCCCTCCACTTT.

This clonotype was found many times. The chain has TRBV2 and TRBJ2-7; unclear D gene. V was cut by 4 bases and J by 3 bases, with 13 bases left in between. The CDR3 runs 14 residues. Germline loops: CDR1 SNHLY, CDR2 FYNNEI. The CDR3 loop reads CASSVSGSLYEQYF. CDR3 nucleotide sequence: TGTGCCAGCAGTGTGAGTGGCTCCCTCTACGAGCAGTACTTC.

The rearrangement uses TRBV20-1 and TRBJ2-7, with 8 bases identical to TRBD2. Per the germline V gene, CDR1 is DFQATT and CDR2 is SNEGSKA (reference sequence). CDR3 size: 12 residues. Losses at the gene ends were 3 bases for V and 5 bases for J; bases not matched to a gene: 3. CDR3 DNA: TGCAGTGCTAGCGGGGGGGCCCACGAGCAGTACTTC. Its protein is CSASGGAHEQYF.

The V gene is TRBV7-2, the J gene TRBJ2-7; 7 bases map to TRBD1. CDR1 is SGHTA, CDR2 FQGNSA, per germline. The CDR3 is 14 residues long. V dropped 6 bases and J dropped 4; count of bases not matched to a gene: 9. This chain's CDR3 is CASRHETGSYEQYF. The CDR3 coding sequence is TGTGCCAGCAGGCACGAGACAGGGAGTTACGAGCAGTACTTC. Supplemented by reference TRBV7-2 and TRBJ2-7, the full variable domain reads GAGVSQSPSNKVTEKGKDVELRCDPISGHTALYWYRQSLGQGLEFLIYFQGNSAPDKSGLPSDRFSAERTGGSVSTLTIQRTQQEDSAVYLCASRHETGSYEQYFGPGTRLTVT.

This clonotype appeared many times. V usage is TRBV6-1 and J usage is TRBJ1-1; D is unresolved. The CDR3 is made up of 12 amino acids. The ends were cut back, 4 bases at V and 5 bases at J, with 8 bases in the middle. The germline V gene has CDR1 MNHNS and CDR2 SASEGT. The CDR3 reads CASSATRTEAFF. The CDR3 DNA sequence: TGTGCCAGCAGTGCCACTAGGACTGAAGCTTTCTTT.

The J gene is TRBJ2-2, the V gene TRBV7-2; possible D gene TRBD2, 6 bases. Germline CDR1 is SGHTA and CDR2 is FQGNSA. V was cut by 5 bases and J by 4 bases, with 14 bases left in between. The CDR3 consists of 15 residues. The CDR3 region is CASSQRLGVTGELFF. As DNA, the CDR3 is TGTGCCAGCAGCCAACGACTAGGTGTCACCGGGGAGCTGTTTTTT.

On this clonotype itself: A junction end diverges from the germline sequence, so it may reflect a read error. The chain carries TRBV6-1 and TRBJ1-5; weak D call: TRBD1 (5 bases). Germline V gene sequence: CDR1 MNHNS, CDR2 SASEGT. The CDR3 has 12 residues. CDR3 loop: CASKGSSQPQHF. The CDR3 coding sequence is TGTGCCAGCAAGGGGAGCAGTCAGCCCCAGCATTTT.

The chain uses TRBV20-1 and TRBJ2-2; the match to TRBD1 covers 8 bases. CDR1 is DFQATT and CDR2 is SNEGSKA in the germline V gene (reference sequence). This CDR3 is 15 amino acids long. The J segment lost 5 bases and the V segment lost 0 bases, leaving 5 bases of the junction unmatched. For the CDR3, the DNA is TGCAGTGCTAGAGATCGAAGGACAGGGACCGGGGAGCTGTTTTTT. Translating it yields CSARDRRTGTGELFF.

This clonotype showed up just a few times. This may be a read error, as it is one base from a much larger clone. The V gene is TRBV7-9, the J gene TRBJ2-7; D is perhaps TRBD1 (5 bases). V was shortened by 3 bases and J by 5 bases, with 11 bases between the two germline ends. Per the germline V gene, CDR1 is SEHNR and CDR2 is FQNEAQ (reference sequence). The length of the CDR3 is 13 residues. Here the CDR3 reads CASSLAGPDEQYF. Here the CDR3 DNA reads TGTGCCAGCAGCTTGGCAGGGCCCGACGAGCAGTACTTC.

The chain couples TRBV6-5 to TRBJ1-2, with D possibly TRBD1 on 6 matching bases. This CDR3 has 16 residues. CDR1 is MNHEY and CDR2 is SVGAGI in the germline V gene. Trimming cost V 8 bases and J 8 bases, with 27 bases left between them. This CDR3 is CASARRAGTISFGYTF. The CDR3 region has the DNA TGTGCCAGCGCCCGACGCGCCGGGACAATTTCCTTCGGCTACACCTTC.

This clonotype was counted a few times. This chain connects TRBV4-1 to TRBJ1-2; D uncertain. Germline loops: CDR1 MGHRA, CDR2 YSYEKL. V dropped 0 bases and J dropped 6 bases, with 11 bases sitting between them. The CDR3 covers 14 residues. The CDR3 loop reads CASSQERGPNGYTF. In DNA, the CDR3 is TGCGCCAGCAGCCAAGAGCGCGGGCCTAATGGCTACACCTTC.

This clonotype was seen at least ten times. The rearrangement uses TRBV25-1 and TRBJ1-1, with 7 bases matching TRBD1. The CDR3 consists of 12 residues. J lost 10 bases, V lost 2 bases, and 4 bases had no gene match. The V gene's germline CDR1 is MGHDK and CDR2 SYGVNS. CDR3 sequence: CASSEARGRAFF. As DNA, the CDR3 is TGTGCCAGCAGTGAAGCTAGGGGGCGAGCTTTCTTT.

This clonotype was detected a few times. This chain connects TRBV7-6 to TRBJ2-7; the D gene is possibly TRBD1 (5 bases). The V and J ends lost 5 bases and 3 bases respectively, with 17 bases between them. The CDR3 length is 15 residues. CDR1 is SGHVS and CDR2 is FNYEAQ in the germline V gene. The CDR3 protein is CASSQAKGQGYEQYF. The CDR3 region has the DNA TGTGCCAGCAGCCAAGCAAAGGGGCAGGGCTACGAGCAGTACTTC.

In this sample, this clonotype turned up many times. The CDR3 DNA reads TGTGCCAGCAGTTTTAGCGGGATCGGGGAGCTGTTTTTT. It specifies CASSFSGIGELFF. The gene calls are TRBV12-3 or TRBV12-4 and TRBJ2-2; 8 bases align to TRBD2. Germline trimming cut 3 bases from V and 7 bases from J; bases unmatched to any gene: 1. The CDR3 sequence is 13 residues long.

Ten or more counts support this clonotype. The chain is built from TRBV2 and TRBJ1-5, with TRBD1 identical over 9 bases. The V gene end was trimmed by 6 bases and the J gene end by 7 bases; junction bases not matched to a gene: 10. CDR3 length: 15 residues. From germline, CDR1 is SNHLY and CDR2 FYNNEI. The CDR3 loop is CASRGGQGRWQPQHF. The CDR3 DNA follows: TGTGCCAGCAGAGGGGGACAGGGCCGGTGGCAGCCCCAGCATTTT.

This clonotype was detected ten times or more. V gene TRBV2 combines with J gene TRBJ1-3; 7 bases map to TRBD1. Per the germline V gene, CDR1 is SNHLY and CDR2 is FYNNEI. The CDR3 runs 12 residues. With V trimmed by 11 bases and J by 3 bases, 4 bases remained unmatched. The CDR3 region has the DNA TGTGCCGGAAGACAGGGTGGAAACACCATATATTTT. This translates into CAGRQGGNTIYF.

The sample holds many counts of this clonotype. The V gene is TRBV13, the J gene TRBJ1-4; no clear D gene. The ends were cut back, 8 bases at V and 8 bases at J, with 12 bases in the middle. The CDR3 has 12 residues. Germline values: CDR1 PRHDT, CDR2 FYEKMQ (reference sequence). The CDR3 region is CASARGNEKLFF. For the CDR3, the DNA is TGTGCCAGCGCCAGAGGGAACGAAAAACTGTTTTTT. Full variable domain (remainder filled in from reference TRBV13 and TRBJ1-4): AAGVIQSPRHLIKEKRETATLKCYPIPRHDTVYWYQQGPGQDPQFLISFYEKMQSDKGSIPDRFSAQQFSDYHSELNMSSLELGDSALYFCASARGNEKLFFGSGTQLSVL.

V and J are TRBV29-1 and TRBJ1-3; D is unresolved. Germline loops: CDR1 SQVTM, CDR2 ANQGSEA. Trimming took 2 bases from V and 7 from J, leaving 15 bases between them. The CDR3 extends over 14 amino acids. The CDR3 reads CSVESPPYRNTIYF. DNA for the CDR3: TGCAGCGTTGAAAGTCCGCCATATCGGAACACCATATATTTT.

Many counts were recorded for this clonotype. The chain is built from TRBV9 and TRBJ1-1; a weak D match, TRBD1 (6 bases). Trimming cost V 0 bases and J 4 bases, with 10 bases left between them. This CDR3 has 14 amino acids. CDR1 is SGDLS, CDR2 YYNGEE, per germline. The CDR3 region has the DNA TGTGCCAGCAGCGTAGGGGGGGCTGTCACTGAAGCTTTCTTT. Translated, it gives CASSVGGAVTEAFF.

About this clonotype itself: Since a much larger clone is just one base distant, this may be a read error. The chain links TRBV20-1 to TRBJ2-7; D is undetermined. This CDR3 has 11 residues. Per the germline V gene, CDR1 is DFQATT and CDR2 is SNEGSKA (reference sequence). V was clipped by 5 bases and J by 7 bases, with 12 bases between them. The CDR3 loop reads CSADSGWEQYF. CDR3 DNA sequence: TGCAGTGCTGACTCTGGGTGGGAGCAGTACTTC.

This clonotype was observed a handful of times. The rearrangement links TRBV7-9 to TRBJ1-3, with TRBD1 identical over 7 bases. Germline CDR1 is SEHNR and CDR2 is FQNEAQ (reference sequence). This CDR3 spans 17 amino acids. V lost 3 bases, J lost 2 bases, and 10 bases stayed unmatched. This CDR3 is CASSFKATGPTGNTIYF. The CDR3 nucleotides read TGTGCCAGCAGCTTTAAAGCGACAGGGCCAACTGGAAACACCATATATTTT.

The chain employs TRBV7-9 and TRBJ1-2, with 7 bases that match TRBD1. Germline CDR1 and CDR2: SEHNR and FQNEAQ (reference sequence). V lost 6 bases and J lost 4; bases outside the gene matches: 17. The CDR3 is made up of 17 amino acids. As DNA, the CDR3 is TGTGCCAGCAGTTCGGACAGGAACTCCTTTTCGATCTATGGCTACACCTTC. Translating it yields CASSSDRNSFSIYGYTF.

The V gene is TRBV16, the J gene TRBJ1-3; no definite D call. The V gene's germline CDR1 is KGHSY and CDR2 FQNENV. Trimming cost V 4 bases and J 7 bases, with 14 bases left between them. This CDR3 spans 14 amino acids. DNA of the CDR3: TGTGCCAGCAGCCGAGTTAGACATCTTAACACCATATATTTT. It is translated as CASSRVRHLNTIYF.

This clonotype was seen more than once but under ten times. This chain links TRBV20-1 with TRBJ1-5; D remains unclear. The CDR3 runs 13 residues. Looked up from germline, CDR1 is DFQATT and CDR2 is SNEGSKA (reference sequence). V lost 4 bases, J lost 7 bases, and 14 bases lay in between. The CDR3 protein is CSAKDNRGQPQHF. DNA of the CDR3: TGCAGTGCTAAGGATAACAGAGGACAGCCCCAGCATTTT.